Shown below are 6 T cell receptor beta chains from a single sample sequenced in a study of human T cells and chemical hapten exposure. One entry per CDR3 protein results from TCRdb running MiXCR on the RACE reads. The sample shows approximately 85,000 distinct CDR3 sequences, roughly a tenth of them seen only once. Time point meaning: patch test 2, 6 weeks after DPC sensitization. Treatment given: therapeutic diphenylcyclopropenone sensitization with weekly scalp DPC. The source material was whole blood, sampled in connection with sensitization to the hapten diphenylcyclopropenone (DPC). The receptors were gathered from a woman in her 30s with alopecia areata. Some clones in this sample may be carry-over from other donors' samples.

This clonotype was recorded a few times. The V call is TRBV4-3, the J call TRBJ2-6; D is unresolved. The CDR3 is made up of 19 amino acids. Per the germline V gene, CDR1 is LGHNA and CDR2 is YSLEER. V was shortened by 1 base and J by 0 bases, with 16 bases between the two germline ends. The CDR3 DNA sequence: TGCGCCAGCAGCCAAGGGGTACGGATAGCCAGCTCTGGGGCCAACGTCCTGACTTTC. Translated, it gives CASSQGVRIASSGANVLTF.

This clonotype came up many times. The chain couples TRBV20-1 to TRBJ1-1, with unresolved D. With 0 bases removed from V and 0 bases from J, the gap between germline ends came to 17 bases. The germline V gene encodes CDR1 DFQATT and CDR2 SNEGSKA (reference sequence). This CDR3 is built from 17 residues. The CDR3 here is CSARDVFAGSMNTEAFF. CDR3 nucleotides: TGCAGTGCTAGAGATGTCTTCGCGGGGTCTATGAACACTGAAGCTTTCTTT.

This sequence joins TRBV4-2 and TRBJ2-4; the D is unclear. Germline V lookup: CDR1 LGHNA, CDR2 YNFKEQ. The ends were cut back, 1 base at V and 6 bases at J, with 7 bases in the middle. This CDR3 contains 13 residues. CDR3 region: CASSQGSVNIQYF. CDR3 DNA: TGTGCCAGCAGCCAAGGGTCCGTAAACATTCAGTACTTC.

This clonotype came up many times. The chain links TRBV4-3 to TRBJ2-3, with D possibly being TRBD1 or TRBD2 (6 bases each). Germline values: CDR1 LGHNA, CDR2 YSLEER. The CDR3 totals 16 residues. Trimming removed 0 bases at V and 2 bases at J, with 12 bases between. CDR3 bases: TGCGCCAGCAGCCAAGATGAGGGGGGCCTCACAGATACGCAGTATTTT. It codes for CASSQDEGGLTDTQYF.

In this sample, this clonotype turned up many times. This chain joins TRBV6-5 and TRBJ2-1, with D possibly matching TRBD2 (5 bases). Trimming took 2 bases from V and 5 from J, leaving 7 bases between them. The CDR3 contains 13 residues. Germline assignment: CDR1 MNHEY and CDR2 SVGAGI. The CDR3 coding sequence is TGTGCCAGCAGTTACCCGGGGAACAATGAGCAGTTCTTC. Protein sequence: CASSYPGNNEQFF.

Notes on this clonotype: One end of the junction varies from germline; a read error may be responsible. The chain recombines TRBV6-1 with TRBJ1-1, with D tentatively TRBD1 (6 bases). The CDR3 has 17 residues. The germline gives CDR1 MNHNS, CDR2 SASEGT. CDR3 DNA: TGTGCCAGCAGTGGGCGGGGGTCGCCAGGGGTGAAGACTGAAGCTTTCTTT. Its translation is CASSGRGSPGVKTEAFF.